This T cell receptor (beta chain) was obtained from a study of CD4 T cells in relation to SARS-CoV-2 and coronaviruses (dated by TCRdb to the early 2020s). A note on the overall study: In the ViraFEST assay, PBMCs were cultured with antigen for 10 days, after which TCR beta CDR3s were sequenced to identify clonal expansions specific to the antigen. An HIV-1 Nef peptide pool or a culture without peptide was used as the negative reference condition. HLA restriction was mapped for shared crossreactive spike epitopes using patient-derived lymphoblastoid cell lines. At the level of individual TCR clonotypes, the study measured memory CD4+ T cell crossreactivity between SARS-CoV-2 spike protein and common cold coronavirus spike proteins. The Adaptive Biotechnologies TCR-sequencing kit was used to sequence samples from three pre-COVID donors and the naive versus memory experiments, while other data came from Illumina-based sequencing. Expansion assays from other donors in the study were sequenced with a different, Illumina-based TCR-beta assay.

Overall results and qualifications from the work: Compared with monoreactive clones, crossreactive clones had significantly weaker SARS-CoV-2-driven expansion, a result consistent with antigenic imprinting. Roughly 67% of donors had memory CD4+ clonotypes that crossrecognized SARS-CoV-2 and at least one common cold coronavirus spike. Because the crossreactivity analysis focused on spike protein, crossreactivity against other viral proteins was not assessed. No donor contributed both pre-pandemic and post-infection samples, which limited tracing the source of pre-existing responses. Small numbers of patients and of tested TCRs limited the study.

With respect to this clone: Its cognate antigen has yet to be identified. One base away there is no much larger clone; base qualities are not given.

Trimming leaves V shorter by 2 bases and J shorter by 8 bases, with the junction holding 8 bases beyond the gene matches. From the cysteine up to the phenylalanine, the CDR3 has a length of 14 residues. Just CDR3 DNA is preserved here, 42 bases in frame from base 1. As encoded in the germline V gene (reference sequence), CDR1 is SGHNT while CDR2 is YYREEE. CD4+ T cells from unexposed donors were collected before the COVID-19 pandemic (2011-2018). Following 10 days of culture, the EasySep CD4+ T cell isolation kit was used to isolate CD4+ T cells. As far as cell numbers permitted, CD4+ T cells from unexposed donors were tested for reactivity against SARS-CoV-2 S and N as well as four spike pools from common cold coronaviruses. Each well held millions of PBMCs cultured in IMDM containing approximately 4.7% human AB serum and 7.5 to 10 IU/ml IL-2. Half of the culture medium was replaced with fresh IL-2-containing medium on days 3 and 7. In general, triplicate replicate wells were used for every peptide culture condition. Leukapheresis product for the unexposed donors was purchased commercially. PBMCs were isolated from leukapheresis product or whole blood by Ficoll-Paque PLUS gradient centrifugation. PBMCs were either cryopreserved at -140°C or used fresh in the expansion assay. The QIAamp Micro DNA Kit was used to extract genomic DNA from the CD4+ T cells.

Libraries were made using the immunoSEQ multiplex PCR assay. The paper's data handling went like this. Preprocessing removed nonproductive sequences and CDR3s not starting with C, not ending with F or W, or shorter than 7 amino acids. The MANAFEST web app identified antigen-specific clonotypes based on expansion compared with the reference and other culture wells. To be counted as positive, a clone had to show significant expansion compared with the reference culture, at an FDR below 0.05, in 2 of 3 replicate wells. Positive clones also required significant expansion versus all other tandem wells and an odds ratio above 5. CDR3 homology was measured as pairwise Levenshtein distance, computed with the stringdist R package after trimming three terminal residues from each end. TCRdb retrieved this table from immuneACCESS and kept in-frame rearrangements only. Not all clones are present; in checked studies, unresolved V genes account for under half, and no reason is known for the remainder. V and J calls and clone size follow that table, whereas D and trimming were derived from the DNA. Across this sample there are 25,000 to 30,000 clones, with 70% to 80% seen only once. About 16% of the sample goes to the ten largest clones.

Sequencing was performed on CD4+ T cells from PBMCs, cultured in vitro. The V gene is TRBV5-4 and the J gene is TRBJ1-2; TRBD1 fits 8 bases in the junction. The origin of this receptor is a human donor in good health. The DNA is TGTGCCAGCAGCTTTTCAGGGGGCAGGAGCGGCTACACCTTC. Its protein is CASSFSGGRSGYTF.